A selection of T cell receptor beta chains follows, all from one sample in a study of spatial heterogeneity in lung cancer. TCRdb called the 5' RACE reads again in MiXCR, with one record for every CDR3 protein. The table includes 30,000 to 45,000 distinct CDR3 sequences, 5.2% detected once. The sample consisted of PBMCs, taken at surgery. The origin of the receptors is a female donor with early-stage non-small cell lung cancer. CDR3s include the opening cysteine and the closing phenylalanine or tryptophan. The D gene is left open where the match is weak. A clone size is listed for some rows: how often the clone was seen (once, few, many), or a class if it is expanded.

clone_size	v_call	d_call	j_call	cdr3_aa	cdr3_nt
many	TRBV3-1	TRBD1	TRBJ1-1	CASSRGGTGSEAFF	TGTGCCAGCAGCCGGGGCGGGACAGGGTCCGAAGCTTTCTTT
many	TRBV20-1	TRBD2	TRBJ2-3	CSATVTSGRTDTQYF	TGCAGTGCTACGGTTACTAGCGGGAGAACAGATACGCAGTATTTT
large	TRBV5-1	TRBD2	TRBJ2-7	CASSYSGGYYEQYF	TGCGCCAGCAGCTATAGCGGGGGATACTACGAGCAGTACTTC
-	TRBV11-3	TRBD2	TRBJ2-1	CASSLQAGAAYNEQFF	TGTGCCAGCAGCCTCCAAGCGGGGGCTGCCTACAATGAGCAGTTCTTC
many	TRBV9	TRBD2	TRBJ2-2	CASSLNPGLATGELFF	TGTGCCAGCAGCCTGAACCCGGGACTAGCGACCGGGGAGCTGTTTTTT
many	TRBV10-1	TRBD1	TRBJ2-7	CASSEDRASYEQYF	TGCGCCAGCAGTGAGGACAGGGCTTCCTACGAGCAGTACTTC
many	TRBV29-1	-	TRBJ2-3	CSAVTVIGPTHRGTDTQYF	TGCAGCGCCGTAACAGTAATCGGACCCACGCACAGGGGCACAGATACGCAGTATTTT
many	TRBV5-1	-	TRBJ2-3	CASSFSGGATDTQYF	TGCGCCAGCAGCTTCTCCGGGGGAGCTACAGATACGCAGTATTTT
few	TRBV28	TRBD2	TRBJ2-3	CASRLAGGYPTDTQYF	TGTGCCAGCAGGCTAGCGGGAGGGTATCCAACAGATACGCAGTATTTT
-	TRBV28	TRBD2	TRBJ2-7	CASTLSGSGNEQYF	TGTGCCAGCACTCTAAGCGGGAGCGGCAACGAGCAGTACTTC
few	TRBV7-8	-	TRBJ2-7	CASREGRLYEQYF	TGTGCCAGCCGAGAGGGACGGCTCTACGAGCAGTACTTC
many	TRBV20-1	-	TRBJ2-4	CSASLGGGYIQYF	TGCAGTGCTAGTCTCGGGGGAGGATACATTCAGTACTTC
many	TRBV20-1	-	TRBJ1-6	CSARDRWAEGGPYNSPLHF	TGCAGTGCTAGAGATAGATGGGCGGAAGGAGGGCCCTATAATTCACCCCTCCACTTT
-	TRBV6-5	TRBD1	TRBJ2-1	CASRPGTGDEQFF	TGTGCCAGCAGGCCCGGGACAGGGGACGAGCAGTTCTTC
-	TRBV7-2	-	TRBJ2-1	CASSSTDLTQFF	TGTGCCAGCAGCTCCACAGACCTCACGCAGTTCTTC
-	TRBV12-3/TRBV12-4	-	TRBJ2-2	CASSSLSGRWNTGELFF	TGTGCCAGCAGTTCCCTCTCGGGACGGTGGAACACCGGGGAGCTGTTTTTT
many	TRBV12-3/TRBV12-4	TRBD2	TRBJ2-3	CASSSRTGTSSDTQYF	TGTGCCAGCAGCTCCAGGACCGGGACTAGCTCAGATACGCAGTATTTT
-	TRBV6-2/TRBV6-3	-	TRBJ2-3	CASSTAGSKSTDTQYF	TGTGCCAGCAGCACCGCCGGGAGTAAGAGCACAGATACGCAGTATTTT
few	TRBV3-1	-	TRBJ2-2	CASSQGMWNTGELFF	TGTGCCAGCAGCCAAGGAATGTGGAACACCGGGGAGCTGTTTTTT
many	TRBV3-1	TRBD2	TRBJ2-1	CASSPALSGRALPEQFF	TGTGCCAGCAGCCCGGCCCTGAGCGGGAGGGCCCTTCCTGAGCAGTTCTTC
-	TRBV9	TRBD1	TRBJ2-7	CASSPRTGSYEQYF	TGTGCCAGCAGCCCCAGGACAGGTTCCTACGAGCAGTACTTC
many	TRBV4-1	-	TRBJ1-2	CASSQDREGGYTF	TGCGCCAGCAGCCAAGACAGGGAGGGCGGCTACACCTTC
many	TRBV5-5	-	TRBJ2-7	CASSLGVDGEQYF	TGTGCCAGCAGCTTGGGGGTTGACGGAGAGCAGTACTTC
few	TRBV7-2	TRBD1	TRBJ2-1	CASSSQGAHEQFF	TGTGCCAGCAGCTCACAGGGGGCGCATGAGCAGTTCTTC
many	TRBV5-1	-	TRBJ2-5	CASSTSGMRGETQYF	TGCGCCAGCAGCACTTCGGGGATGCGGGGAGAGACCCAGTACTTC
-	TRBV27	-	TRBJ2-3	CASSLDTRTDTQYF	TGTGCCAGCAGTCTCGACACACGCACAGATACGCAGTATTTT
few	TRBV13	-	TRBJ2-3	CASREDRTPPVYF	TGTGCCAGCAGGGAGGACCGCACGCCCCCTGTGTATTTT
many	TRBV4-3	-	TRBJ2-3	CASSQPGTDTQYF	TGCGCCAGCAGCCAGCCCGGCACAGATACGCAGTATTTT
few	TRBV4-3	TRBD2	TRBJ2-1	CASSQEVGLAYNEQFF	TGCGCCAGCAGCCAAGAAGTAGGACTAGCCTACAATGAGCAGTTCTTC
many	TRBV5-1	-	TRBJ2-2	CASSRLGPTNTGELFF	TGCGCCAGCAGCCGACTCGGACCGACGAACACCGGGGAGCTGTTTTTT
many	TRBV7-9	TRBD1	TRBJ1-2	CASRFSDREEGYTF	TGTGCCAGCAGATTTTCCGACAGGGAGGAAGGCTACACCTTC
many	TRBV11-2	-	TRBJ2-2	CASSLDRAYTGELFF	TGTGCCAGCAGCTTAGACAGGGCTTACACCGGGGAGCTGTTTTTT
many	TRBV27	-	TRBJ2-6	CASSNRGWRYSGANVLTF	TGTGCCAGCAGCAATCGTGGGTGGCGATACTCTGGGGCCAACGTCCTGACTTTC
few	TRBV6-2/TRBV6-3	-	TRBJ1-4	CASGRQSFDEKLFF	TGTGCCAGCGGCCGACAGAGCTTCGATGAAAAACTGTTTTTT
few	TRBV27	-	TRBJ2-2	CASRDGPNTGELFF	TGTGCCAGCAGGGACGGGCCGAACACCGGGGAGCTGTTTTTT
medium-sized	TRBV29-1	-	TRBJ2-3	CSVEACFTGVAAINTQYF	TGCAGCGTTGAAGCCTGCTTCACGGGGGTAGCGGCAATCAATACGCAGTATTTT
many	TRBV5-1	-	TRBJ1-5	CASSPGRGAPRNQPQHF	TGCGCCAGCAGCCCGGGGAGGGGGGCGCCTCGGAATCAGCCCCAGCATTTT
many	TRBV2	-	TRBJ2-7	CASSELGRNSYEQYF	TGTGCCAGCAGTGAGTTAGGCAGAAACTCCTACGAGCAGTACTTC
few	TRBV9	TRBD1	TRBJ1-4	CASSVASQGDEKLFF	TGTGCCAGCAGCGTAGCTTCACAGGGGGATGAAAAACTGTTTTTT
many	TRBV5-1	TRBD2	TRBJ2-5	CASNPVPGGGETQYF	TGCGCCAGCAACCCCGTCCCGGGGGGAGGAGAGACCCAGTACTTC
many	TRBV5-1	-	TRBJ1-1	CASSLSRTAATEAFF	TGCGCCAGCAGCTTGTCCCGGACCGCTGCCACTGAAGCTTTCTTT
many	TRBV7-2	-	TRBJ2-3	CASTGPRGLYTQYF	TGTGCCAGCACCGGCCCGAGGGGGTTATATACGCAGTATTTT
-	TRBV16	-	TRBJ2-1	CASSQGRLSGYNEQFF	TGTGCCAGCAGTCAAGGCCGGTTAAGCGGCTACAATGAGCAGTTCTTC
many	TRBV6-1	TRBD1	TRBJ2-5	CASSEQGAGETQYF	TGTGCCAGCAGTGAGCAGGGGGCCGGAGAGACCCAGTACTTC
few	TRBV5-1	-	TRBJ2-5	CASSLGTATQETQYF	TGCGCCAGCAGCTTGGGGACAGCGACGCAAGAGACCCAGTACTTC
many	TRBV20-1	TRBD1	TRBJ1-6	CSASHRGPSSPLHF	TGCAGTGCTAGCCACAGGGGGCCTAGTTCACCCCTCCACTTT
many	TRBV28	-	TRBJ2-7	CASSRYEQYF	TGTGCCAGCAGTCGCTACGAGCAGTACTTC
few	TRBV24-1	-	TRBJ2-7	CATSDNSPRSSYEQYF	TGTGCCACCAGTGACAACAGCCCTAGGAGCTCCTACGAGCAGTACTTC
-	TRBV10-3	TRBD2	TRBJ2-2	CAISGSGSLTGELFF	TGTGCCATCAGTGGAAGCGGGAGCTTGACCGGGGAGCTGTTTTTT
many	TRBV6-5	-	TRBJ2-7	CASSQDVSSYEQYF	TGTGCCAGCAGCCAGGACGTGAGCTCCTACGAGCAGTACTTC